The 20 T cell receptor beta chains listed next were all sequenced from one sample in a study of blood T cell repertoires in COVID-19. Assay used: immunoSEQ multiplex PCR; TCRdb lists only in-frame clones, some missing. The sample holds 180,000 or so clones, approximately 83% seen once. The sequenced sample consisted of peripheral blood. The receptors derive from a man in his 60s with acute or convalescent COVID-19.

V gene TRBV7-3 combines with J gene TRBJ2-1, with 8 bases identical to TRBD2. Losses at the gene ends were 3 bases for V and 7 bases for J; bases not matched to a gene: 5. The CDR3 consists of 14 residues. Per germline, CDR1 SGHTA and CDR2 FQGTGA. CDR3 residues: CASSLAGGMNEQFF. The CDR3 DNA reads as TGTGCCAGCAGCTTGGCGGGGGGAATGAATGAGCAGTTCTTC.

The chain links TRBV6-6 to TRBJ2-2; D is undetermined. Germline V gene lookup returns CDR1 MNHNY and CDR2 SVGAGI (reference sequence). This CDR3 is built from 13 residues. Trimming shortened V by 2 bases and J by 3 bases, and 4 bases separated the two germline ends. CDR3 nucleotides: TGTGCCAGCAGTTACGGAGACACCGGGGAGCTGTTTTTT. Translation gives CASSYGDTGELFF.

The table lists this clone with a count of one. CDR3 in DNA: TGTGCCAGCAGCCTGGGTCTAGGACAGTACTTC. Amino acid sequence: CASSLGLGQYF. The rearrangement joins TRBV11-2 to TRBJ2-7, with D uncertain. V was trimmed by 5 bases and J by 10 bases, leaving 12 bases between them. Germline V CDR1 and CDR2: SGHAT, FQNNGV. CDR3 length: 11 amino acids.

This chain joins TRBV27 and TRBJ2-5, with 13 bases aligning to TRBD2. The CDR3 contains 17 residues. V shed 2 bases and J 4 bases; nucleotides not matched to a gene: 7. The germline V gene encodes CDR1 MNHEY and CDR2 SMNVEV (reference sequence). CDR3 residues: CASSLSGLAGDRETQYF. The CDR3 nucleotides are TGTGCCAGCAGTTTAAGCGGACTAGCGGGAGATCGAGAGACCCAGTACTTC.

This chain links TRBV28 with TRBJ1-2; TRBD1 might be the D (6 bases). Germline V gene lookup returns CDR1 MDHEN and CDR2 SYDVKM. The CDR3 totals 13 residues. Trimming removed 6 bases at V and 7 bases at J, with 15 bases between. CDR3 protein: CASSPNDRSGYTF. In DNA form, the CDR3 reads TGTGCCAGCAGCCCGAACGACAGGAGTGGCTACACCTTC.

The count of this clone is one. The chain combines TRBV7-3 with TRBJ2-3; tentatively, D is TRBD2 (5 bases). Trimming removed 4 bases at V and 6 bases at J, with 20 bases between. This CDR3 spans 16 amino acids. The germline CDR1 and CDR2 sequences are SGHTA and FQGTGA. CDR3 nucleotides: TGTGCCAGCAGCTGGCTCCCGGGAACAATAGGGGATACGCAGTATTTT. Protein: CASSWLPGTIGDTQYF.

This clone has a single count. CDR3 coding DNA: TGTGCCAGCTCACCAAGAGGGACTAGCGGGAGCACAGATACGCAGTATTTT. Protein product: CASSPRGTSGSTDTQYF. The chain joins TRBV18 to TRBJ2-3, with 12 bases that match TRBD2. V was pared by 2 bases and J by 0 bases, with 3 bases of the junction left unmatched. The CDR3 totals 17 residues. Germline lookup yields CDR1 KGHSH and CDR2 LQKENI.

The chain joins TRBV29-1 to TRBJ2-7; 8 bases match TRBD1. This CDR3 contains 12 residues. Germline loops: CDR1 SQVTM, CDR2 ANQGSEA. Losses at the gene ends were 7 bases for V and 1 base for J; bases not matched to a gene: 3. The CDR3 loop is CSGRQGSYEQYF. As DNA, the CDR3 is TGCAGCGGGAGACAGGGGTCCTACGAGCAGTACTTC.

This chain links TRBV6-4 with TRBJ1-2; D is undetermined. V lost 6 bases, J lost 3 bases, and 17 bases lay in between. The germline V gene has CDR1 MRHNA and CDR2 SNTAGT. This CDR3 contains 15 residues. The CDR3 sequence: CASSPERRTHYGYTF. CDR3 DNA: TGTGCCAGCAGCCCCGAGCGGCGTACCCACTATGGCTACACCTTC.

There are a few counts of this clone. The V and J genes are TRBV7-2 and TRBJ2-7; weak D call: TRBD1 (7 bases). The CDR3 loop spans 12 amino acids. V lost 1 base and J 10 bases, leaving 11 bases between the germline ends. The germline CDR1 and CDR2 sequences are SGHTA and FQGNSA. CDR3 bases: TGTGCCAGCAGCTTAGGGCAGGGGGGACAGTACTTC. Translated: CASSLGQGGQYF.

The genes are TRBV5-1 and TRBJ2-6; possible D gene TRBD2, 5 bases. The V gene's germline CDR1 is SGHRS and CDR2 YFSETQ. With 0 bases removed from V and 2 bases from J, the gap between germline ends came to 6 bases. The CDR3 has 15 residues. The CDR3 DNA reads TGCGCCAGCAGCTTGGGAGGGACTGGGGCCAACGTCCTGACTTTC. Amino acid sequence: CASSLGGTGANVLTF.

This chain links TRBV7-2 with TRBJ1-1, with TRBD1 as a possible D gene (6 bases). Trimming pared 5 bases from V and 0 bases from J, leaving 10 bases between. The CDR3 has 14 amino acids. Germline CDR1 is SGHTA and CDR2 is FQGNSA. CDR3 nucleotide sequence: TGTGCCAGCAGCGGGGGCGTAATGAACACTGAAGCTTTCTTT. This codes for CASSGGVMNTEAFF.

The chain joins TRBV7-2 to TRBJ2-1, with unresolved D. CDR3 length: 14 residues. The V and J ends lost 2 bases and 12 bases respectively, with 17 bases between them. Germline lookup yields CDR1 SGHTA and CDR2 FQGNSA. CDR3 residues: CASSLPPTLGRQFF. The CDR3 nucleotides are TGTGCCAGCAGCTTACCACCGACTCTCGGAAGGCAGTTCTTC. Full variable domain (outside the CDR3, taken from reference TRBV7-2 and TRBJ2-1): GAGVSQSPSNKVTEKGKDVELRCDPISGHTALYWYRQSLGQGLEFLIYFQGNSAPDKSGLPSDRFSAERTGGSVSTLTIQRTQQEDSAVYLCASSLPPTLGRQFFGPGTRLTVL.

This rearrangement joins TRBV27 to TRBJ1-6, with D perhaps TRBD1 (5 bases). The V end lost 3 bases, the J end lost 14 bases, and 20 bases lay between the germline ends. CDR3 length: 15 residues. Germline values: CDR1 MNHEY, CDR2 SMNVEV (reference sequence). The CDR3 bases are TGTGCCAGCAGTTTTGCGGATAGGTCGTGGGGGGCCCTCCACTTT. Protein: CASSFADRSWGALHF.

This clone was seen a handful of times. The V and J genes are TRBV6-2 or TRBV6-3 and TRBJ2-2, with D possibly being TRBD2 (5 bases). Trimming stripped 2 bases from V and 4 bases from J, with 14 bases between. The CDR3 covers 16 residues. From germline, CDR1 is MNHEY and CDR2 SVGEGT. The CDR3, as DNA: TGTGCCAGCAGTTACGACCCGGGATGGGGCACCGGGGAGCTGTTTTTT. As protein: CASSYDPGWGTGELFF.

In this sample, this clone turned up a few times. The CDR3 DNA reads as TGTGCCAGCAGCAATTCCGGGACTTTCAATGAGCAGTTCTTC. Translated, it gives CASSNSGTFNEQFF. The chain joins TRBV7-9 to TRBJ2-1; weak D call: TRBD2 (6 bases). CDR3 length: 14 amino acids. V was trimmed by 5 bases and J by 6 bases, leaving 14 bases between them. The germline V gene encodes CDR1 SEHNR and CDR2 FQNEAQ (reference sequence). Complete variable domain (other parts from reference TRBV7-9 and TRBJ2-1): DTGVSQNPRHKITKRGQNVTFRCDPISEHNRLYWYRQTLGQGPEFLTYFQNEAQLEKSRLLSDRFSAERPKGSFSTLEIQRTEQGDSAMYLCASSNSGTFNEQFFGPGTRLTVL.

The chain uses TRBV19 and TRBJ2-7; tentatively, D is TRBD2 (7 bases). CDR1 is LNHDA and CDR2 is SQIVND in the germline V gene (reference sequence). The CDR3 has 15 residues. V gave up 5 bases and J gave up 3 bases, with 17 bases separating them. The CDR3 loop is CASSAGPGGIYEQYF. The CDR3 DNA sequence: TGTGCCAGTAGTGCAGGACCGGGGGGCATCTACGAGCAGTACTTC. The full variable domain, rest sourced from reference TRBV19 and TRBJ2-7, is DGGITQSPKYLFRKEGQNVTLSCEQNLNHDAMYWYRQDPGQGLRLIYYSQIVNDFQKGDIAEGYSVSREKKESFPLTVTSAQKNPTAFYLCASSAGPGGIYEQYFGPGTRLTVT.

This chain joins TRBV5-1 and TRBJ2-1; TRBD2 matches at 12 bases. Germline trimming cut 4 bases from V and 4 bases from J; bases unmatched to any gene: 3. Germline V lookup: CDR1 SGHRS, CDR2 YFSETQ. The CDR3 loop spans 15 amino acids. The CDR3: CASSGTSGRYNEQFF. Written as DNA, the CDR3 is TGCGCCAGCAGCGGTACTAGCGGGAGGTACAATGAGCAGTTCTTC.

Remarks on this clone: Other nucleotide sequences from this sample produce the same CDR3. The rearrangement links TRBV7-2 to TRBJ2-3, with TRBD2 as a possible D gene (5 bases). The germline CDR1 and CDR2 sequences are SGHTA and FQGNSA. The CDR3 consists of 14 residues. V was clipped by 9 bases and J by 3 bases, with 16 bases between them. The CDR3 here is CASSEALATDTQYF. CDR3 bases: TGTGCCAGTAGCGAAGCTCTAGCAACAGATACGCAGTATTTT.

V is TRBV19 and J is TRBJ2-2; no definite D call. The CDR3 sequence is 12 residues long. V shed 5 bases and J shed 8 bases, with 9 bases lying between them. Germline V gene sequence: CDR1 LNHDA, CDR2 SQIVND (reference sequence). The CDR3 nucleotides are TGTGCCAGTAGTGCTAAACCTGGGGAGCTGTTTTTT. It translates to CASSAKPGELFF.